One sample yielded the 21 T cell receptor beta chains listed below, sequenced in a study of CD8 T cells in ankylosing spondylitis. Each CDR3 protein is one row after TCRdb ran MiXCR on the 5' RACE reads. Of roughly 200,000 distinct CDR3 sequences in the sample, around 13% were seen once. The sequencing sample was made of blood, either unsorted or a sorted T cell fraction (not recorded which). These receptors came from a male donor with ankylosing spondylitis or in good health (not recorded which).

This clonotype was seen ten or more times. V usage is TRBV7-8 and J usage is TRBJ2-1; TRBD2 agrees at 10 bases. The CDR3 covers 15 residues. Germline V CDR1 and CDR2: SGHVS, FQNEAQ. V lost 2 bases and J lost 8; bases outside the gene matches: 6. This chain's CDR3 is CASSLLASGGDEQFF. Written as DNA, the CDR3 is TGTGCCAGCAGCTTATTAGCTAGCGGGGGAGATGAGCAGTTCTTC.

This clonotype was detected many times. The gene calls are TRBV5-1 and TRBJ2-1; D assignment may be TRBD1 or TRBD2 (5 bases each). This CDR3 has 14 residues. V was trimmed by 5 bases and J by 5 bases, leaving 14 bases between them. Per the germline V gene, CDR1 is SGHRS and CDR2 is YFSETQ. CDR3 coding DNA: TGCGCCAGCAGGTCCGGGACCGCCGACAATGAGCAGTTCTTC. As protein: CASRSGTADNEQFF.

This clonotype has just a few counts. This chain joins TRBV12-5 and TRBJ2-1; tentatively, D is TRBD1 or TRBD2 (5 bases each). The germline CDR1 and CDR2 sequences are LGHNT and FRNRAP. The V end was cut by 4 bases, the J end by 4 bases, with 17 bases between. CDR3 length equals 16 residues. The CDR3 DNA sequence: TGTGCTAGTGGTTCCCTACAGGAGAGACTATACAATGAGCAGTTCTTC. Translating it yields CASGSLQERLYNEQFF.

This clonotype occurred a few times. The chain employs TRBV5-1 and TRBJ2-7; a possible D gene is TRBD2 (6 bases). The CDR3 spans 16 residues. Germline V lookup: CDR1 SGHRS, CDR2 YFSETQ. V was trimmed by 0 bases and J by 0 bases, leaving 13 bases between them. The CDR3 protein is CASSLAGTLVSYEQYF. CDR3 DNA: TGCGCCAGCAGCTTGGCAGGGACTCTGGTCTCCTACGAGCAGTACTTC.

V is TRBV19 and J is TRBJ2-6; 9 bases are shared with TRBD1. Germline V CDR1 and CDR2: LNHDA, SQIVND (reference sequence). J was trimmed by 4 bases and V by 2 bases; bases with no gene match: 9. CDR3 length equals 18 residues. CDR3 protein: CASSIRTGELTGANVLTF. The DNA for the CDR3 is TGTGCCAGTAGTATAAGGACAGGGGAGTTAACCGGGGCCAACGTCCTGACTTTC. Full variable domain (remainder filled in from reference TRBV19 and TRBJ2-6): DGGITQSPKYLFRKEGQNVTLSCEQNLNHDAMYWYRQDPGQGLRLIYYSQIVNDFQKGDIAEGYSVSREKKESFPLTVTSAQKNPTAFYLCASSIRTGELTGANVLTFGAGSRLTVL.

This clonotype was detected a few times. V usage is TRBV5-1 and J usage is TRBJ1-1; TRBD1 agrees at 7 bases. Trimming cost V 4 bases and J 6 bases; bases outside gene matches: 3. Per the germline V gene, CDR1 is SGHRS and CDR2 is YFSETQ. The CDR3 sequence is 12 residues long. The CDR3 reads CASSDRDAEAFF. The DNA of the CDR3 is TGCGCCAGCAGCGACAGGGACGCTGAAGCTTTCTTT. Full variable domain (remainder filled in from reference TRBV5-1 and TRBJ1-1): KAGVTQTPRYLIKTRGQQVTLSCSPISGHRSVSWYQQTPGQGLQFLFEYFSETQRNKGNFPGRFSGRQFSNSRSEMNVSTLELGDSALYLCASSDRDAEAFFGQGTRLTVV.

This rearrangement joins TRBV7-9 to TRBJ2-4; 9 bases map to TRBD1. Germline V gene data show CDR1 as SEHNR and CDR2 as FQNEAQ (reference sequence). CDR3 length equals 15 residues. J lost 6 bases, V lost 0 bases, and 3 bases had no gene match. The CDR3 here is CASSLAQGAGNIQYF. In DNA, the CDR3 is TGTGCCAGCAGCTTAGCACAGGGGGCCGGAAACATTCAGTACTTC.

This clonotype was observed at least ten times. This chain connects TRBV5-1 to TRBJ1-5, with TRBD1 matching 9 bases. The CDR3 covers 15 residues. After removal of 4 bases from V and 3 bases from J, the junction contained 5 bases not matched to a gene. Germline V CDR1 and CDR2: SGHRS, YFSETQ. The DNA of the CDR3 is TGCGCCAGCAGCCTACAGGGGGCTGTCAATCAGCCCCAGCATTTT. This encodes CASSLQGAVNQPQHF. The variable domain in full, with the rest retrieved from reference TRBV5-1 and TRBJ1-5, is KAGVTQTPRYLIKTRGQQVTLSCSPISGHRSVSWYQQTPGQGLQFLFEYFSETQRNKGNFPGRFSGRQFSNSRSEMNVSTLELGDSALYLCASSLQGAVNQPQHFGDGTRLSIL.

The chain has TRBV27 and TRBJ2-7; TRBD2 might be the D (7 bases). CDR1 MNHEY and CDR2 SMNVEV come from the germline V gene (reference sequence). CDR3 length equals 16 residues. The V and J ends lost 6 bases and 2 bases respectively, with 20 bases between them. CDR3 in DNA: TGTGCCAGCAGAGGGGCCCCACAGGGAGGGACCTACGAGCAGTACTTC. It is translated as CASRGAPQGGTYEQYF.

This clonotype was counted at least ten times. The rearrangement links TRBV27 to TRBJ1-5, with D possibly being TRBD1 (6 bases). The CDR3 covers 13 residues. Per germline, CDR1 MNHEY and CDR2 SMNVEV (reference sequence). The V and J ends lost 5 bases and 4 bases respectively, with 9 bases between them. The CDR3 coding sequence is TGTGCCAGCAGTCCGACAGGAAATCAGCCCCAGCATTTT. This gives the protein CASSPTGNQPQHF.

This clonotype was observed at least ten times. The V and J genes are TRBV7-9 and TRBJ1-6; 7 bases line up with TRBD1. Per the germline V gene, CDR1 is SEHNR and CDR2 is FQNEAQ (reference sequence). This CDR3 contains 14 residues. Trimming cost V 3 bases and J 9 bases; bases outside gene matches: 5. The CDR3, as DNA: TGTGCCAGCAGCTTCCGGGACAGAGTTTCACCCCTCCACTTT. Amino acids: CASSFRDRVSPLHF.

This rearrangement joins TRBV7-2 to TRBJ1-2; perhaps TRBD1 as D (5 bases). The V and J ends lost 5 bases and 1 base respectively, with 14 bases between them. CDR1 is SGHTA, CDR2 FQGNSA, per germline. The CDR3 is 15 residues long. In DNA form, the CDR3 reads TGTGCCAGCAGCCCCGGGACCTACCTTAACTATGGCTACACCTTC. Its translation: CASSPGTYLNYGYTF. The whole variable domain, remainder taken from reference TRBV7-2 and TRBJ1-2, is GAGVSQSPSNKVTEKGKDVELRCDPISGHTALYWYRQSLGQGLEFLIYFQGNSAPDKSGLPSDRFSAERTGGSVSTLTIQRTQQEDSAVYLCASSPGTYLNYGYTFGSGTRLTVV.

The V call is TRBV29-1, the J call TRBJ2-7, with 11 positions matching TRBD1. J was trimmed by 6 bases and V by 0 bases; bases with no gene match: 4. This CDR3 spans 14 amino acids. Germline CDR1 SQVTM, CDR2 ANQGSEA. CDR3 DNA sequence: TGCAGCGTTGAAGAGGGGACAGGGGGTCGCGAGCAGTACTTC. Its protein is CSVEEGTGGREQYF.

This clonotype was counted at least ten times. The rearrangement joins TRBV3-1 to TRBJ2-3; D ambiguous. The ends were cut back, 4 bases at V and 4 bases at J, with 12 bases in the middle. CDR1 is LGHDT, CDR2 YNNKEL, per germline (reference sequence). The CDR3 has 14 amino acids. CDR3 amino acids: CASSPEVVADTQYF. The CDR3 DNA reads as TGTGCCAGCAGCCCGGAAGTAGTTGCAGATACGCAGTATTTT.

This clonotype was seen a handful of times. The rearrangement links TRBV11-1 to TRBJ2-1, with D perhaps TRBD2 (6 bases). CDR3 size: 18 residues. V was trimmed by 5 bases and J by 0 bases, leaving 20 bases between them. CDR1 is SGHAT and CDR2 is FQDESV in the germline V gene (reference sequence). The CDR3 protein is CASSRGLRLRSSYNEQFF. As DNA, the CDR3 is TGTGCCAGCAGCAGGGGACTCAGGCTAAGGAGCTCCTACAATGAGCAGTTCTTC.

This clonotype has a handful of counts. The genes are TRBV6-5 and TRBJ1-2; 9 bases line up with TRBD1. The junction had 6 bases not matched to a gene; V was cut back by 2 bases and J by 2 bases. CDR1 MNHEY and CDR2 SVGAGI come from the germline V gene. The CDR3 is 16 residues long. The CDR3 nucleotides are TGTGCCAGCAGTTACGTGGACAGGGGCTTCAACTATGGCTACACCTTC. It encodes CASSYVDRGFNYGYTF.

In its sample, this clonotype was seen a few times. The CDR3 spells CASSVGSRRDRAYEQYF. The DNA of the CDR3 is TGTGCCAGCAGCGTAGGATCACGAAGGGACAGGGCCTACGAGCAGTACTTC. The rearrangement links TRBV9 to TRBJ2-7, with 9 bases that match TRBD1. This CDR3 is built from 17 residues. After removal of 0 bases from V and 2 bases from J, the junction contained 9 bases not matched to a gene. Germline CDR1 reads SGDLS; CDR2 reads YYNGEE.

This clonotype showed up just a few times. This chain links TRBV10-3 with TRBJ2-5; 8 positions agree with TRBD2. Germline CDR1 and CDR2: ENHRY and SYGVKD. The CDR3 extends over 12 amino acids. The trim removed 10 bases at V and 5 bases at J, leaving 6 bases unmatched. The CDR3 nucleotides are TGTGCCAGCCGGGGGGGGCCGGAGACCCAGTACTTC. It specifies CASRGGPETQYF.

This sequence joins TRBV27 and TRBJ2-3; D is possibly TRBD1 or TRBD2 (5 bases each). This CDR3 is built from 14 residues. Trimming removed 6 bases from V and 1 base from J, with 11 bases in between. The germline V gene has CDR1 MNHEY and CDR2 SMNVEV (reference sequence). The CDR3 bases are TGTGCCAGCAGGGGGGAGTTGGGCACAGATACGCAGTATTTT. Its translation: CASRGELGTDTQYF.

This clonotype was detected a few times. The chain has TRBV20-1 and TRBJ1-1; 10 bases align to TRBD1. Trimming at V came to 2 bases and at J to 2 bases, leaving 2 bases not matched to a gene. The length of the CDR3 is 14 residues. CDR1 is DFQATT, CDR2 SNEGSKA, per germline (reference sequence). The CDR3 sequence is CSARWTGGNTEAFF. As DNA, the CDR3 is TGCAGTGCTAGATGGACAGGGGGAAACACTGAAGCTTTCTTT.

The chain employs TRBV27 and TRBJ2-3; maybe TRBD1 (6 bases). The CDR3 has 14 amino acids. From germline, CDR1 is MNHEY and CDR2 SMNVEV (reference sequence). Trimming took off 4 bases at V and 1 base at J, with 9 bases between the two ends. This chain's CDR3 is CASSWRQGTDTQYF. CDR3 in DNA: TGTGCCAGCAGTTGGAGACAGGGCACAGATACGCAGTATTTT.